These T cell receptor beta chains were read from a single sample in a study of OX40 agonist ivuxolimab in advanced cancers. Measured with immunoSEQ multiplex PCR; TCRdb has only the in-frame clones, and not every one. The data hold about 83,000 clones, with about 86% observed a single time. This specimen was CD4+ or CD8+ T cells sorted from blood, taken in a trial of the OX40 agonist ivuxolimab. These receptors were taken from an adult with an advanced solid tumor such as melanoma, head and neck, liver or kidney cancer. Both conserved end residues are trimmed from each CDR3.

j_call v_call cdr3_aa
TRBJ2-7 TRBV28 ASSGSGTGKYEQY
TRBJ1-2 TRBV7-9 ASSSPSTGILGYT
TRBJ1-5 TRBV6-1 ASSGGTDSNQPQH
TRBJ1-1 TRBV7-2 ASSLTGGQAPAAF
TRBJ2-7 TRBV5-6 ASSLPTGGYEQY
TRBJ2-2 TRBV5-1 ASSLGSNTGELF
TRBJ1-3 TRBV10-2 ASRRTGSGNTIY
TRBJ2-6 TRBV7-3 ASSPDTGSGANVLT
TRBJ2-5 TRBV11-3 ASSPSGASGGETQY
TRBJ1-5 TRBV18 ASSPGDQAAQH
TRBJ1-5 TRBV6-5 ASSSTGMGDQPQH
TRBJ2-5 TRBV2 ASNLARETQY
TRBJ2-6 TRBV4-3 ASSRRGPGANVLT
TRBJ2-3 TRBV11-2 ASSSLVVAGGGADTQY
TRBJ1-2 TRBV5-5 ASSYNGQGGYGYT
TRBJ2-7 TRBV18 ASSPDGTGVSEQY
TRBJ2-1 TRBV19 ASSISGANEQF
TRBJ1-2 TRBV5-3 ARSLGTGCYGYT
TRBJ1-4 TRBV18 ASSQDPRANEKLF
TRBJ1-6 TRBV30 AGGREGDSPLH
TRBJ1-4 TRBV10-1 ASSGTGKNEKLF
TRBJ1-2 TRBV18 ASSQGDKNYGYT
TRBJ1-5 TRBV7-9 ASSPYGTGSNQPQH
TRBJ1-3 TRBV29-1 SVEGTGGSGNTIY
TRBJ2-5 TRBV7-2 ASSLSWETQY
TRBJ2-5 TRBV11-2 ASSLDLAGTGGETQY
TRBJ2-1 TRBV7-7 ASSAPLRGF
TRBJ2-3 TRBV13 ASSFTDTQY
TRBJ1-2 TRBV18 ASSPISGQGFSSDYGYT
TRBJ2-3 TRBV6-1 ASRTSGATDTQY
TRBJ2-5 TRBV5-1 ASSSPPRGAQETQY
TRBJ2-1 TRBV2 ASSPPEGRWQF
TRBJ1-2 TRBV6-6 ASRGLDASGYT
TRBJ2-1 TRBV7-9 ASSSPPGQNSYNEQF
TRBJ1-2 TRBV2 ASSLAGYGYT
TRBJ2-2 TRBV28 ASSSDTPSDEGTPGELF
TRBJ1-1 TRBV29-1 SVETGGNTEAF
TRBJ1-1 TRBV28 ASTQPGSRGEAF
TRBJ1-1 TRBV6-5 ASSNRGLGTEAF
TRBJ1-6 TRBV7-6 ASSLDTGSWSPLH
TRBJ1-1 TRBV4-3 ASSQDLVSGGNEAF
TRBJ1-2 TRBV19 ASSTVSGAYGYT
TRBJ2-1 TRBV15 ATSRDGSSEQF
TRBJ1-6 TRBV2 ASSESAMASLNSPLH
TRBJ1-1 TRBV28 ASSLRGRMNTEAF
TRBJ1-3 TRBV6-5 ASSSPGAPLETLY
TRBJ2-3 TRBV28 ASSPRQGPTDTQY
TRBJ2-2 TRBV18 ASSPRKVDTGELF
TRBJ2-3 TRBV5-4 ASSFRTGGVSTDTQY
TRBJ1-5 TRBV27 ASSPGDRGTYSNQPQH
TRBJ1-2 TRBV30 AWSWETGGAGYT
TRBJ1-2 TRBV7-2 ASSPGRGNYGYT
TRBJ1-5 TRBV7-9 ASGGGGQPQH
TRBJ2-1 TRBV6-6 ASRVGGRYNEQF
TRBJ1-5 TRBV6-6 ASSPGQDSNQPQH
TRBJ2-1 TRBV4-1 ASSQDRGASSYNEQF
TRBJ1-5 TRBV30 AWSVGVRKDQPQH
TRBJ2-1 TRBV7-9 ASSLAGGKFNEQF
TRBJ1-1 TRBV18 ASSPPWGSGTEAF
TRBJ2-3 TRBV14 ASSPGTRATDTQY